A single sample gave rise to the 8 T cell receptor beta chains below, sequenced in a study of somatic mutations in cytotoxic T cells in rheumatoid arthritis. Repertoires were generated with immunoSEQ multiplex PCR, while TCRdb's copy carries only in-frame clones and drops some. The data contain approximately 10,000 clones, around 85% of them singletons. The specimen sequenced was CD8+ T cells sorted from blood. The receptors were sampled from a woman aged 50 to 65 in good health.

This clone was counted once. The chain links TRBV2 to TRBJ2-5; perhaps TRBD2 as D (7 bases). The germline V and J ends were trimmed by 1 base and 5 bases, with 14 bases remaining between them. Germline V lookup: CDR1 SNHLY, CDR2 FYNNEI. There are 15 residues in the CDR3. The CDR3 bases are TGTGCCAGCAGTGAAGGGGGAGGGGGAGACGAGACCCAGTACTTC. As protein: CASSEGGGGDETQYF.

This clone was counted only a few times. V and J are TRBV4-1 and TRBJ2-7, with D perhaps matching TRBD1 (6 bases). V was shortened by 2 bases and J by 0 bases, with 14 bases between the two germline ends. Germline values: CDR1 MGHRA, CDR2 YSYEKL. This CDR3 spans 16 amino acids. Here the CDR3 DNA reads TGCGCCAGCAGCCAACAACCAGGGGAGCCCTCCTACGAGCAGTACTTC. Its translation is CASSQQPGEPSYEQYF.

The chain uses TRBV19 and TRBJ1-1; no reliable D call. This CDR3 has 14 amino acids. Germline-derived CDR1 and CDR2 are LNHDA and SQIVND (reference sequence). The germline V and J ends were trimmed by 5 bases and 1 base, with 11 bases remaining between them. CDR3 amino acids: CASSPLPGNTEAFF. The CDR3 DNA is TGTGCCAGTAGTCCTCTTCCGGGGAACACTGAAGCTTTCTTT.

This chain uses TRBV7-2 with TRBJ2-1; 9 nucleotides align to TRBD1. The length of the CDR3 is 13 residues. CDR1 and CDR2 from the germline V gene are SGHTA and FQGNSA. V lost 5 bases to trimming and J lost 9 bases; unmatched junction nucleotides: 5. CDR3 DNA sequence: TGTGCCAGCAGCCCGGGACAGGGACGTGAGCAGTTCTTC. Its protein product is CASSPGQGREQFF.

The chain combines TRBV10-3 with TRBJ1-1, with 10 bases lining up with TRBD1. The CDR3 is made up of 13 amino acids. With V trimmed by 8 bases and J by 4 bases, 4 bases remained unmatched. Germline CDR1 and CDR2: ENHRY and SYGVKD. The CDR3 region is CAIGQGEATEAFF. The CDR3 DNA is TGTGCCATCGGACAGGGGGAGGCCACTGAAGCTTTCTTT.

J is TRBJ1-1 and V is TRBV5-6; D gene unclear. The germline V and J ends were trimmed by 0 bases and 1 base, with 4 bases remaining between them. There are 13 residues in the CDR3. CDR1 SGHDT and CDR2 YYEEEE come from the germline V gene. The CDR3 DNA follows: TGTGCCAGCAGCTTGGCGGGGAACACTGAAGCTTTCTTT. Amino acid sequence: CASSLAGNTEAFF.

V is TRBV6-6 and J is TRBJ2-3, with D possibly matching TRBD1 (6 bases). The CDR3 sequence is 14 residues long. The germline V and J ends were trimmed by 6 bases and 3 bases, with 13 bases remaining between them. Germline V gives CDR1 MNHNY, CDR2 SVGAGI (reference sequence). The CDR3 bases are TGTGCCAGCAGGCCTTTCAGGGGAACAGATACGCAGTATTTT. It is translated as CASRPFRGTDTQYF.

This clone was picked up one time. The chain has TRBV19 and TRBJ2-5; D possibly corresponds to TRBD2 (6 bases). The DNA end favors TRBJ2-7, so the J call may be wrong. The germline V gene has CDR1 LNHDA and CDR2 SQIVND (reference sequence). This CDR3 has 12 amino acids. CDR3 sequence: CASSIGGGEQYF. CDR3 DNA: TGTGCCAGTAGTATAGGGGGAGGCGAGCAGTACTTC.